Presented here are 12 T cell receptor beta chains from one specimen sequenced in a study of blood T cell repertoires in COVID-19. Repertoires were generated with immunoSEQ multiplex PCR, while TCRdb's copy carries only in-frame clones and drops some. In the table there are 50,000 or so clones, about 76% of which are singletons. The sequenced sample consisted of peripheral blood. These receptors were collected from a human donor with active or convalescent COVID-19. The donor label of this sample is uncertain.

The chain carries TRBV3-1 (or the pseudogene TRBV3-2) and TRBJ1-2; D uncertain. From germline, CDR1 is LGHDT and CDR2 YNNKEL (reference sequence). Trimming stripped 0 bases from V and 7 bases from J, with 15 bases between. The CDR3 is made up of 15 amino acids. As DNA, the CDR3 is TGTGCCAGCAGCCAAGAATCTCGGGGAATTGGTGGCTACACCTTC. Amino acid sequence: CASSQESRGIGGYTF.

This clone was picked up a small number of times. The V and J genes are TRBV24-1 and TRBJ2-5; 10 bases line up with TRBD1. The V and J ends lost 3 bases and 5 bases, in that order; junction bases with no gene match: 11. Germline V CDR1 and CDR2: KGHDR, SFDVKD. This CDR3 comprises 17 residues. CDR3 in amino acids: CATSDTSKGQGIETQYF. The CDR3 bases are TGTGCCACCAGTGATACATCGAAGGGACAGGGGATTGAGACCCAGTACTTC.

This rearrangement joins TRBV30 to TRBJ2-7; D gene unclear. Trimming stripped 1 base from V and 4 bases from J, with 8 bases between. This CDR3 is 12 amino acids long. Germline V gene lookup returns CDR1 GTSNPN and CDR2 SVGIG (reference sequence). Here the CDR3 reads CAWSEQPYEQYF. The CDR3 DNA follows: TGTGCCTGGAGTGAACAGCCGTACGAGCAGTACTTC.

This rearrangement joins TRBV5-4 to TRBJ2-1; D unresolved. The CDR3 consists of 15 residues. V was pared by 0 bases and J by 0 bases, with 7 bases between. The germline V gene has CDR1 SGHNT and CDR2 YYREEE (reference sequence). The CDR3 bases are TGTGCCAGCAGCTTGGCCACGAGCTCCTACAATGAGCAGTTCTTC. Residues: CASSLATSSYNEQFF.

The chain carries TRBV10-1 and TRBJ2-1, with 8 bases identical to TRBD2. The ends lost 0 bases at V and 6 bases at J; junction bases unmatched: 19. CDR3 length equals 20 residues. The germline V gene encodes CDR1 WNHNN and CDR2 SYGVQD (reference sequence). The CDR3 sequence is CASSESISLAGPPPGNEQFF. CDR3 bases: TGCGCCAGCAGTGAGTCGATATCCCTAGCGGGCCCCCCGCCGGGCAATGAGCAGTTCTTC.

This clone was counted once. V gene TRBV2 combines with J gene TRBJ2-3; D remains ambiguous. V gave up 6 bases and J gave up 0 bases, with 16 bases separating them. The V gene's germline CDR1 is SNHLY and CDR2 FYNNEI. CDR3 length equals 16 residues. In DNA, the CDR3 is TGTGCCAGCAGACGGAAGAGAGGTACGAGCACAGATACGCAGTATTTT. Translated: CASRRKRGTSTDTQYF.

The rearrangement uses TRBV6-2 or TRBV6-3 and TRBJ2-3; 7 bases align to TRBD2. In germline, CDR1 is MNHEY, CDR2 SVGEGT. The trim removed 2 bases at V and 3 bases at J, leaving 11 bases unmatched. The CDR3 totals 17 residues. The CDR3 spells CASSYGGGSFRTDTQYF. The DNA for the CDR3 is TGTGCCAGCAGTTACGGCGGCGGGAGTTTTAGAACAGATACGCAGTATTTT.

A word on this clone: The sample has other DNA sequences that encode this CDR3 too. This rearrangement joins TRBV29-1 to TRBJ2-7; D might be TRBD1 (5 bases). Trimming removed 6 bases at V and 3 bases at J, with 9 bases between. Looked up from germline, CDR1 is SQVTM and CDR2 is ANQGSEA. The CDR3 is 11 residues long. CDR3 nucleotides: TGCAGCGTCGGACAAGACTACGAGCAGTACTTC. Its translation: CSVGQDYEQYF.

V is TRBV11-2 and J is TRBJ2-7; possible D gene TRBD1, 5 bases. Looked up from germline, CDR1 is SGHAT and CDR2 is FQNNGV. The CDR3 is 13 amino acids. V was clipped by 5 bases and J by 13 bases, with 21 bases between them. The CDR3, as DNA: TGTGCCAGCAGCCCAGTGACAGCGAATCCCCCTTACTTC. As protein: CASSPVTANPPYF.

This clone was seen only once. The CDR3 loop is CAISAGLANSYEQYF. For the CDR3, the DNA is TGTGCCATCAGTGCGGGACTAGCAAACTCCTACGAGCAGTACTTC. This rearrangement joins TRBV10-3 to TRBJ2-7, with 9 bases that match TRBD2. V shed 4 bases and J 0 bases; nucleotides not matched to a gene: 4. The CDR3 totals 15 residues. CDR1 is ENHRY and CDR2 is SYGVKD in the germline V gene.

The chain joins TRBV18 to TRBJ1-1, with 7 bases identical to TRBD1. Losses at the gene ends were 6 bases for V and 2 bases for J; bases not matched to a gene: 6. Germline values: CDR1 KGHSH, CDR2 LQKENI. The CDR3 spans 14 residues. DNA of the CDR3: TGTGCCAGCTCCCCAGGGGGGGGTAACACTGAAGCTTTCTTT. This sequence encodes CASSPGGGNTEAFF.

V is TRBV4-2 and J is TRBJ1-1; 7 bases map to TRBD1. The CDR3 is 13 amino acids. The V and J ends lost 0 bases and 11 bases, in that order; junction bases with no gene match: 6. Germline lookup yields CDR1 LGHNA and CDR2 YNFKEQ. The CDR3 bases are TGTGCCAGCAGCCAAGAGTCAGGGGGTGACGCTTTCTTT. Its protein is CASSQESGGDAFF.